This T cell receptor beta chain was retrieved from a study of post-analysis software for immune sequencing data (dated by TCRdb to about 2015). With regard to the full study: Recorded disease courses included relapsing-remitting, secondary progressive and progressive-relapsing multiple sclerosis, with some patients lacking subtype annotation. A subset of samples was prepared in parallel using single-end sample barcoding, then pooled and co-amplified after Illumina adapter ligation. Patient repertoires were compared against around 10 previously published healthy control repertoires from donors aged roughly 6 to 28 years.

To demonstrate the VDJtools post-analysis software, the study profiled TCR beta repertoires from the peripheral blood of about 13 young patients with multiple sclerosis. The patients with multiple sclerosis were children and adolescents between roughly 6 and 15 years of age. V is clipped by 10 bases and J by 3 bases, and the sequence between their germline boundaries is 12 bases long. CDR1 and CDR2 are drawn from the germline V gene (reference sequence): MNHNY, SVGAGI. Reading from cysteine to phenylalanine, the CDR3 counts 12 amino acids. Only the CDR3 DNA is retained, 36 bases long and in frame from the first base. Library preparation employed PCR. TCRdb records Illumina HiSeq 2500 as the sequencer. To reduce PCR and sequencing biases, unique molecular identifiers were incorporated into the TCR beta cDNA libraries. Every 1 to 10 million input T cells yielded about 500,000 cDNA molecules, meaning each molecule approximated one T cell. The same protocol used for the earlier healthy control dataset was applied to prepare and sequence the patient libraries. Within a given batch, samples were prepared together, multiplexed and sequenced on the same HiSeq lane. The study's own analysis went as follows. MIGEC was used to process the raw barcoded reads, and molecular identifier groups with only a single read were discarded before consensus assembly and CDR3 extraction. VDJtools was used for post-analysis of the clonotype tables, and diversity was normalized by down-sampling every dataset to the size of the smallest sample. To correct batch-related cross-sample contamination, repertoire overlap clustering matched CDR3 amino acid sequences but not nucleotide sequences. Using fastp trimming at Q25 and MiXCR clonotype assembly, TCRdb reanalyzed the public sequencing data and kept in-frame beta chains. Under each unique CDR3 protein, matching rows form one entry showing the most common genes and DNA. The V and J calls were determined by TCRdb, not by the authors. The sample includes about 460,000 distinct CDR3 sequences, with approximately 45% observed a single time. About 12% of the sample is held by the ten biggest clonotypes.

The research as a whole found: When samples were clustered directly using the F measure, samples prepared in the same batch co-clustered strongly, which prompted a batch-effect correction. Significantly higher frequencies in patients than in controls were found for about five TRBV segments, including TRBV5-6, TRBV5-1 and TRBV20-1. Significantly lower normalized Chao1 diversity was found in multiple sclerosis patients than in controls, suggesting substantial peripheral T-cell clonal expansion. The control group was slightly older than the multiple sclerosis patient group.

This clonotype has a handful of counts. The antigen it recognizes is unknown. The sample holds no much larger clone one base away, and base qualities are not on file. The sequence derives from a girl between 10 and 17 years old with multiple sclerosis. Recombination connected TRBV6-6 to TRBJ2-5; TRBD2 is a weak D gene call, 6 bases matching. The sequenced material came from blood. The base sequence is TGTGCCACTCGTGCGGGGAAAGAGACCCAGTACTTC. Translated, it reads CATRAGKETQYF.